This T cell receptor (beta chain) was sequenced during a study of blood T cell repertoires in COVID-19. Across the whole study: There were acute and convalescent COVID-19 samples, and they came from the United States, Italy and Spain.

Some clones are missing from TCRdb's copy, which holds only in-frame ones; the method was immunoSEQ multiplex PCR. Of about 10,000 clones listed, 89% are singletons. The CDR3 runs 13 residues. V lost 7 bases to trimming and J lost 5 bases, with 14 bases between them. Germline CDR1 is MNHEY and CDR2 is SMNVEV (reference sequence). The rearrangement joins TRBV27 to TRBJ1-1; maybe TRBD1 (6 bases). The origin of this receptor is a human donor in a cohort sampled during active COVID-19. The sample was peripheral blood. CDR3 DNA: TGTGCCAGCACCACAGGGAGAGGTACTGAAGCTTTCTTT. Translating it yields CASTTGRGTEAFF.